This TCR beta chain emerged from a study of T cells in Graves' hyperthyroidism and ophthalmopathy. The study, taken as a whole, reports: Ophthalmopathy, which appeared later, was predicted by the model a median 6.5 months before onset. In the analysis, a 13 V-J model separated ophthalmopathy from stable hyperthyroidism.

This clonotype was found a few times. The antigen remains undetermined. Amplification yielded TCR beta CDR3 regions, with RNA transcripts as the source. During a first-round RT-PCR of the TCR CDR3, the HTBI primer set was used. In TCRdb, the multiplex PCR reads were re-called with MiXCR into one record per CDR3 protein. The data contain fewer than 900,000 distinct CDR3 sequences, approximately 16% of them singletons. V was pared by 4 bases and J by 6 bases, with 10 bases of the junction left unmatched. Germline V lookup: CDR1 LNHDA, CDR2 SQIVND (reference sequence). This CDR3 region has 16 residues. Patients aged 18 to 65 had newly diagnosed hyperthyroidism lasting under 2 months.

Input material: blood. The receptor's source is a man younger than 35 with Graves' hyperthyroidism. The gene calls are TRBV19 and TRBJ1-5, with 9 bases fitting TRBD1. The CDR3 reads CASSSTGGRSSQPQHF. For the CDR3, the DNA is TGTGCCAGTAGTAGCACAGGGGGCCGGTCTTCTCAGCCCCAGCATTTT.